Listed below are T cell receptor beta chains from one sample, sequenced in a study of cytomegalovirus exposure and HLA in healthy donors. Repertoires were generated with immunoSEQ multiplex PCR, while TCRdb's copy carries only in-frame clones and drops some. The sample carries more than 55,000 clones, roughly 96% recorded once. Sequencing was carried out using PBMCs. These receptors were obtained from a man aged 18 to 30 in good health and CMV-seronegative. The CDR3 runs from the conserved cysteine through the conserved F or W. The order of the fields is V gene, J gene, CDR3 protein.

>TRBV30|TRBJ2-1
CAWSESDVAREGWYNEQFF
>TRBV19|TRBJ2-7
CASSILPGTGPYEQYF
>TRBV27|TRBJ2-1
CASSFLAGDNEQFF
>TRBV4-2|TRBJ1-2
CASSQIQGRANYGYTF
>TRBV19|TRBJ2-2
CASSTMTGSLTGELFF
>TRBV19|TRBJ2-7
CASSIGVADIYRNEQYF
>TRBV2|TRBJ2-3
CASSEGPSGRVDTQYF
>TRBV2|TRBJ2-1
CASTPLALGFNEQFF
>TRBV27|TRBJ2-1
CASSLSTGEQFF
>TRBV6-4|TRBJ2-2
CASSAQGGDTGELFF
>TRBV2|TRBJ2-2
CASRDRGDTGELFF
>TRBV5-1|TRBJ2-7
CASSRAKEDYEQYF
>TRBV9|TRBJ1-4
CASSAQHSATNEKLFF
>TRBV5-1|TRBJ1-1
CASSYDSNTEAFF
>TRBV28|TRBJ1-5
CASSQGQAYQPQHF
>TRBV9|TRBJ2-7
CASSVAPGLAGEQYF
>TRBV28|TRBJ2-7
CASSPSGGGLSEQYF